The 27 T cell receptor beta chains presented below share a single source sample, sequenced in a study of cytotoxic CD8 clonotypes in ibrutinib-treated CLL. The assay was immunoSEQ multiplex PCR, and TCRdb's table has in-frame clones only and misses some. Counted here are 68,000 or so clones, about 64% occurring once; the ten biggest clones make up roughly 5.7%. The starting material was PBMCs, obtained after 12 months of ibrutinib treatment. The receptors stem from a human donor with chronic lymphocytic leukemia.

The genes are TRBV5-4 and TRBJ1-2; TRBD1 might be the D (6 bases). V lost 3 bases and J lost 8, with 20 bases in between. Germline lookup yields CDR1 SGHNT and CDR2 YYREEE (reference sequence). The CDR3 length is 15 residues. The CDR3 loop is CASSSSNYRAGGYTF. CDR3 in DNA: TGTGCCAGCAGCTCATCAAATTACAGGGCGGGGGGCTACACCTTC.

This chain links TRBV5-1 with TRBJ1-3; 7 nucleotides match TRBD1. CDR1 and CDR2 (germline): SGHRS, YFSETQ. Unmatched junction bases numbered 3, after V lost 0 bases and J lost 0 bases. The length of the CDR3 is 16 residues. CDR3 DNA sequence: TGCGCCAGCAGCTTGGGACCAGGGGGCTCTGGAAACACCATATATTTT. Residues: CASSLGPGGSGNTIYF.

There are a few counts of this clone. The chain combines TRBV5-4 with TRBJ2-5; 11 bases are shared with TRBD2. The V gene's germline CDR1 is SGHNT and CDR2 YYREEE (reference sequence). There are 15 residues in the CDR3. V lost 8 bases and J lost 5; bases outside the gene matches: 11. The CDR3 DNA sequence: TGTGCCAGTAGGGTTGGGACTAGCGGTGTGGAGACCCAGTACTTC. Translation gives CASRVGTSGVETQYF.

This chain connects TRBV5-1 to TRBJ1-1; 7 bases are shared with TRBD1. This CDR3 spans 14 amino acids. With V trimmed by 0 bases and J by 3 bases, 2 bases remained unmatched. Germline V gene sequence: CDR1 SGHRS, CDR2 YFSETQ. The CDR3 coding sequence is TGCGCCAGCAGCTTGGACAGGGGAGACACTGAAGCTTTCTTT. It yields the protein CASSLDRGDTEAFF. Full variable domain (rest looked up from reference TRBV5-1 and TRBJ1-1): KAGVTQTPRYLIKTRGQQVTLSCSPISGHRSVSWYQQTPGQGLQFLFEYFSETQRNKGNFPGRFSGRQFSNSRSEMNVSTLELGDSALYLCASSLDRGDTEAFFGQGTRLTVV.

The chain joins TRBV5-4 to TRBJ2-5; 9 bases line up with TRBD2. After removal of 2 bases from V and 1 base from J, the junction contained 3 bases not matched to a gene. This CDR3 spans 15 amino acids. Per the germline V gene, CDR1 is SGHNT and CDR2 is YYREEE (reference sequence). CDR3 sequence (DNA): TGTGCCAGCAGCTTTCGGACTAGCGCCCAAGAGACCCAGTACTTC. It is translated as CASSFRTSAQETQYF.

This clone was observed once. The DNA for the CDR3 is TGTGCCAGCAGTCTCACCGGGACAGCGTACGAGCAGTACTTC. It yields the protein CASSLTGTAYEQYF. V gene TRBV28 combines with J gene TRBJ2-7; TRBD1 matches 7 bases. CDR1 and CDR2 (germline): MDHEN, SYDVKM. V was clipped by 5 bases and J by 4 bases; unmatched bases: 8. The CDR3 contains 14 residues.

The rearrangement joins TRBV7-9 to TRBJ2-1; TRBD1 or TRBD2 may be the D gene (6 bases each). Trimming took off 5 bases at V and 8 bases at J, with 22 bases between the two ends. The germline V gene encodes CDR1 SEHNR and CDR2 FQNEAQ (reference sequence). The CDR3 spans 16 residues. The CDR3 protein is CASSPKGGNARDEQFF. The CDR3 DNA follows: TGTGCCAGCAGCCCAAAGGGGGGAAATGCTAGGGATGAGCAGTTCTTC. Full variable domain (rest looked up from reference TRBV7-9 and TRBJ2-1): DTGVSQNPRHKITKRGQNVTFRCDPISEHNRLYWYRQTLGQGPEFLTYFQNEAQLEKSRLLSDRFSAERPKGSFSTLEIQRTEQGDSAMYLCASSPKGGNARDEQFFGPGTRLTVL.

The V and J genes are TRBV29-1 and TRBJ2-7; TRBD2 matches 8 bases. CDR3 length: 14 residues. V was pared by 6 bases and J by 5 bases, with 12 bases of the junction left unmatched. The germline V gene encodes CDR1 SQVTM and CDR2 ANQGSEA. The CDR3 nucleotides are TGCAGCGTAGAGACTGGGGCGGGAGGCGACGAGCAGTACTTC. Translated, it gives CSVETGAGGDEQYF.

This chain connects TRBV6-5 to TRBJ1-3, with 7 bases identical to TRBD1. This CDR3 comprises 15 residues. The germline CDR1 and CDR2 sequences are MNHEY and SVGAGI. Trimming removed 4 bases from V and 3 bases from J; junction bases left unmatched: 6. CDR3 DNA sequence: TGTGCCAGCAGTTCAGAGACAGGGTTTGGAAACACCATATATTTT. Its translation is CASSSETGFGNTIYF.

The CDR3 coding sequence is TGTGCCAGCAGCTTTGGCTCAGGGCGCTACGAGCAGTACTTC. Translating gives CASSFGSGRYEQYF. The rearrangement joins TRBV13 to TRBJ2-7; the D gene is possibly TRBD1 (5 bases). CDR1 and CDR2 (germline): PRHDT, FYEKMQ (reference sequence). Trimming took off 3 bases at V and 3 bases at J, with 12 bases between the two ends. The CDR3 is 14 residues long.

The rearrangement uses TRBV4-3 and TRBJ2-3; D not resolved. Germline loops: CDR1 LGHNA, CDR2 YSLEER. This CDR3 spans 16 amino acids. Trimming left V 3 bases short and J 0 bases short, with 13 bases between. CDR3 nucleotides: TGCGCCAGCAGCCAGCGACTGCCGCCTAGCACAGATACGCAGTATTTT. Translation gives CASSQRLPPSTDTQYF.

This clone came up once. J is TRBJ1-6 and V is TRBV5-1; D not certain. V was trimmed by 0 bases and J by 5 bases, leaving 9 bases between them. In germline, CDR1 is SGHRS, CDR2 YFSETQ. CDR3 size: 15 residues. CDR3 in amino acids: CASSLGQANNSPLHF. Here the CDR3 DNA reads TGCGCCAGCAGCTTGGGGCAGGCCAATAATTCACCCCTCCACTTT.

The chain joins TRBV10-3 to TRBJ1-1; D unresolved. The CDR3 totals 12 residues. Germline V lookup: CDR1 ENHRY, CDR2 SYGVKD. The ends were cut back, 2 bases at V and 10 bases at J, with 11 bases in the middle. The DNA for the CDR3 is TGTGCCATCAGTGAGAGGCCGGGCCGAGCTTTCTTT. It codes for CAISERPGRAFF.

The CDR3 loop reads CASSQVNYGYTF. DNA of the CDR3: TGTGCCAGCAGCCAAGTGAACTATGGCTACACCTTC. This sequence joins TRBV4-2 and TRBJ1-2; D gene uncertain. CDR1 and CDR2 (germline): LGHNA, YNFKEQ. The CDR3 length is 12 residues. The V gene lost 1 base and the J gene lost 2 bases, with 2 bases spanning the gap.

The V call is TRBV30, the J call TRBJ2-7, with D unclear. Trimming took off 5 bases at V and 7 bases at J, with 18 bases between the two ends. This CDR3 has 13 amino acids. Germline CDR1 reads GTSNPN; CDR2 reads SVGIG (reference sequence). The CDR3 region is CAWERPGAKEQYF. The DNA for the CDR3 is TGTGCCTGGGAACGACCTGGAGCGAAAGAGCAGTACTTC.

The J gene is TRBJ1-1, the V gene TRBV5-1; TRBD1 matches at 8 bases. Trimming at V came to 0 bases and at J to 7 bases, leaving 5 bases not matched to a gene. CDR1 and CDR2 (germline): SGHRS, YFSETQ. This CDR3 region has 14 residues. In DNA, the CDR3 is TGCGCCAGCAGCTTGGCCCTGACAGGGGATGAAGCTTTCTTT. Translation gives CASSLALTGDEAFF.

The rearrangement uses TRBV6-8 and TRBJ1-2; tentative D call: TRBD1 (6 bases). CDR3 length: 16 residues. The germline V and J ends were trimmed by 6 bases and 3 bases, with 20 bases remaining between them. Per germline, CDR1 MNHGY and CDR2 SAAAGT. CDR3 protein: CASSHEGKQGDYGYTF. The CDR3 region has the DNA TGTGCCAGCAGCCACGAGGGGAAACAGGGAGACTATGGCTACACCTTC.

This clone was seen only once. The DNA for the CDR3 is TGTGCCAGCAGTTTAGGACCGCCAGGGAATCAGCCCCAGCATTTT. Its protein is CASSLGPPGNQPQHF. This chain uses TRBV28 with TRBJ1-5, with D possibly being TRBD1 (5 bases). V was cut by 2 bases and J by 4 bases, with 12 bases left in between. Germline CDR1 is MDHEN and CDR2 is SYDVKM. The CDR3 is 15 amino acids.

J is TRBJ2-7 and V is TRBV7-2, with 10 bases matching TRBD2. V was clipped by 1 base and J by 3 bases; unmatched bases: 6. The germline V gene encodes CDR1 SGHTA and CDR2 FQGNSA. The CDR3 covers 16 residues. The DNA for the CDR3 is TGTGCCAGCAGCTTAGGTTTCCTAGCGGGGGTCTACGAGCAGTACTTC. Protein product: CASSLGFLAGVYEQYF.

A few counts support this clone. The J gene is TRBJ1-1, the V gene TRBV7-9; no reliable D call. The V end lost 6 bases, the J end lost 1 base, and 9 bases lay between the germline ends. Germline V gene sequence: CDR1 SEHNR, CDR2 FQNEAQ (reference sequence). CDR3 length: 13 amino acids. The CDR3 reads CASSIGWNTEAFF. The CDR3 coding sequence is TGTGCCAGCAGTATCGGGTGGAACACTGAAGCTTTCTTT.

The V call is TRBV7-2, the J call TRBJ1-4; maybe TRBD1 (5 bases). The CDR3 contains 16 residues. Trimming removed 1 base from V and 8 bases from J, with 17 bases in between. Germline CDR1 is SGHTA and CDR2 is FQGNSA. CDR3 sequence: CASSLGRGRDEEKLFF. The CDR3, as DNA: TGTGCCAGCAGCTTAGGGAGGGGCAGGGACGAAGAAAAACTGTTTTTT.

This clone was picked up one time. The rearrangement joins TRBV19 to TRBJ2-2; 9 nucleotides line up with TRBD2. Unmatched junction bases numbered 12, after V lost 4 bases and J lost 6 bases. This CDR3 is built from 17 residues. The germline V gene has CDR1 LNHDA and CDR2 SQIVND (reference sequence). CDR3: CASSRESSGARSGELFF. The CDR3 coding sequence is TGTGCCAGTAGTAGGGAATCTAGCGGGGCCCGATCCGGGGAGCTGTTTTTT.

There are a few counts of this clone. The J gene is TRBJ1-6, the V gene TRBV4-3, with D unresolved. The CDR3 length is 15 residues. CDR1 is LGHNA, CDR2 YSLEER, per germline. V was cut by 1 base and J by 5 bases, with 9 bases left in between. The CDR3 spells CASSQGGVNNSPLHF. The CDR3 bases are TGCGCCAGCAGCCAAGGTGGGGTAAATAATTCACCCCTCCACTTT.

This clone was seen just once. The chain uses TRBV19 and TRBJ1-5, with 7 bases fitting TRBD1. Unmatched junction bases numbered 5, after V lost 6 bases and J lost 0 bases. Germline CDR1 LNHDA, CDR2 SQIVND (reference sequence). The CDR3 spans 15 residues. The CDR3 DNA reads as TGTGCCAGTAGAACCACAGGGGATAGCAATCAGCCCCAGCATTTT. It codes for CASRTTGDSNQPQHF.

The chain couples TRBV11-2 to TRBJ1-1, with TRBD1 matching 8 bases. The length of the CDR3 is 16 residues. CDR1 and CDR2 (germline): SGHAT, FQNNGV. V gave up 1 base and J gave up 5 bases; unmatched junction bases: 9. The CDR3 DNA follows: TGTGCCAGCAGCTTAGGAGTTGGACAGGGACCTACTGAAGCTTTCTTT. This gives the protein CASSLGVGQGPTEAFF.

The chain uses TRBV5-4 and TRBJ2-1, with D tentatively TRBD1 or TRBD2 (5 bases each). CDR1 is SGHNT, CDR2 YYREEE, per germline (reference sequence). V was shortened by 1 base and J by 12 bases, with 20 bases between the two germline ends. The CDR3 is 15 amino acids. The CDR3 nucleotides read TGTGCCAGCAGCTTGAGGCCTAGCTCAGGGTTGGGGCAGTTCTTC. Amino acids: CASSLRPSSGLGQFF.

This clone was seen more than once but under ten times. The chain links TRBV7-2 to TRBJ2-7; D may be TRBD2 (6 bases). This CDR3 contains 15 residues. Germline V gives CDR1 SGHTA, CDR2 FQGNSA. Trimming pared 5 bases from V and 0 bases from J, leaving 14 bases between. CDR3 amino acids: CASSATPGGSYEQYF. CDR3 in DNA: TGTGCCAGCAGCGCGACCCCCGGGGGCTCCTACGAGCAGTACTTC. The variable domain in full, with the rest retrieved from reference TRBV7-2 and TRBJ2-7, is GAGVSQSPSNKVTEKGKDVELRCDPISGHTALYWYRQSLGQGLEFLIYFQGNSAPDKSGLPSDRFSAERTGGSVSTLTIQRTQQEDSAVYLCASSATPGGSYEQYFGPGTRLTVT.